Listed here is a single T cell receptor (beta chain). This sample was taken from a study of blood T cell repertoires in COVID-19. Study summary: Nucleic acid was either cDNA or gDNA, and it came from T cells, B-cell-depleted T cells, or PBMCs.

From germline, CDR1 is MNHEY and CDR2 SMNVEV (reference sequence). J lost 10 bases, V lost 6 bases, and 10 bases had no gene match. The CDR3 is made up of 15 amino acids. Sequenced by immunoSEQ multiplex PCR; TCRdb stores in-frame clones only, minus some. This sample has a few hundred thousand clones, with about 88% found just once. This receptor was taken from a woman aged 40 to 55 who had recovered from COVID-19. Sequenced input: peripheral blood. This chain links TRBV27 with TRBJ2-1, with 12 positions matching TRBD2. The CDR3 DNA follows: TGTGCCAGCAGCCTGAGGGGACTAGCGGGCCACGAGCAGTTCTTC. It yields the protein CASSLRGLAGHEQFF.